This passage covers 17 T cell receptor beta chains from one sample sequenced in a study of blood T cell repertoires in COVID-19. Sequenced by immunoSEQ multiplex PCR; TCRdb stores in-frame clones only, minus some. This sample has roughly 240,000 clones; about four fifths occur once, and the top ten carry approximately 4.5%. The sequencing sample was made of peripheral blood. These receptors were obtained from a woman in her 70s with acute or convalescent COVID-19.

The sample holds a few counts of this clone. The genes are TRBV19 and TRBJ2-2; 8 bases are shared with TRBD1. Germline values: CDR1 LNHDA, CDR2 SQIVND (reference sequence). The CDR3 covers 15 residues. J lost 10 bases, V lost 3 bases, and 10 bases had no gene match. In DNA form, the CDR3 reads TGTGCCAGTAGTATGGGGACAGGACAAAGGGTGGAGCTGTTTTTT. It codes for CASSMGTGQRVELFF.

The chain combines TRBV19 with TRBJ2-1; 11 bases match TRBD2. The CDR3 extends over 16 amino acids. Trimming took 5 bases from V and 2 from J; bases not matched to a gene: 5. Germline V gene sequence: CDR1 LNHDA, CDR2 SQIVND (reference sequence). The CDR3 nucleotides are TGTGCCAGTAGTTTGACTAGCGGGGTTCCCTACAATGAGCAGTTCTTC. Amino acids: CASSLTSGVPYNEQFF.

The rearrangement uses TRBV3-1 (or the pseudogene TRBV3-2) and TRBJ1-3; TRBD1 matches 10 bases. In germline, CDR1 is LGHDT, CDR2 YNNKEL (reference sequence). The CDR3 totals 18 residues. V was clipped by 0 bases and J by 3 bases; unmatched bases: 8. Here the CDR3 reads CASSQDFLGTGVGNTIYF. The CDR3 region has the DNA TGTGCCAGCAGCCAAGATTTCTTGGGGACAGGGGTTGGAAACACCATATATTTT.

V and J are TRBV24-1 and TRBJ1-2; D may be TRBD1 (6 bases). Germline loops: CDR1 KGHDR, CDR2 SFDVKD. V shed 4 bases and J shed 2 bases, with 10 bases lying between them. The length of the CDR3 is 14 residues. In nucleotides, the CDR3 is TGTGCCACCAGTGAGGCGGGGGCCAACTATGGCTACACCTTC. It codes for CATSEAGANYGYTF.

The J gene is TRBJ2-7, the V gene TRBV19; 9 nucleotides align to TRBD1. J was trimmed by 5 bases and V by 5 bases; bases with no gene match: 4. CDR1 is LNHDA, CDR2 SQIVND, per germline (reference sequence). The CDR3 length is 13 residues. CDR3 protein: CASSWDRADEQYF. The CDR3, as DNA: TGTGCCAGTAGTTGGGACAGGGCAGACGAGCAGTACTTC.

The V call is TRBV6-5, the J call TRBJ2-7, with D perhaps matching TRBD2 (7 bases). The CDR3 loop spans 15 amino acids. Germline CDR1 reads MNHEY; CDR2 reads SVGAGI. Trimming removed 4 bases from V and 5 bases from J, with 18 bases in between. Here the CDR3 reads CASSSSRGGLDEQYF. The CDR3 coding sequence is TGTGCCAGCAGTTCGTCTAGGGGGGGGCTCGACGAGCAGTACTTC.

The chain is built from TRBV5-1 and TRBJ2-2, with a possible D match to TRBD1 (5 bases). V was trimmed by 5 bases and J by 2 bases, leaving 16 bases between them. This CDR3 is 16 amino acids long. The germline V gene encodes CDR1 SGHRS and CDR2 YFSETQ. The CDR3 spells CASRSRKQGNTGELFF. CDR3 DNA sequence: TGCGCCAGCAGATCTAGGAAGCAGGGTAACACCGGGGAGCTGTTTTTT.

This sequence joins TRBV9 and TRBJ2-3; 14 bases match TRBD2. V shed 4 bases and J 0 bases; nucleotides not matched to a gene: 7. Germline V gene lookup returns CDR1 SGDLS and CDR2 YYNGEE. The CDR3 spans 18 residues. The CDR3 region is CASSFGTSGGRSTDTQYF. The DNA for the CDR3 is TGTGCCAGCAGCTTCGGGACTAGCGGGGGCCGTAGCACAGATACGCAGTATTTT.

This clone was found a few times. The V call is TRBV27, the J call TRBJ2-1, with D possibly being TRBD2 (7 bases). This CDR3 has 16 amino acids. From germline, CDR1 is MNHEY and CDR2 SMNVEV (reference sequence). V lost 3 bases, J lost 6 bases, and 18 bases lay in between. CDR3 loop: CASSFTSGGGGNEQFF. CDR3 DNA sequence: TGTGCCAGCAGTTTTACGAGCGGAGGGGGGGGCAATGAGCAGTTCTTC.

The chain has TRBV28 and TRBJ1-3; 7 bases are a match to TRBD1. The junction had 5 bases not matched to a gene; V was cut back by 3 bases and J by 0 bases. This CDR3 spans 16 amino acids. Per germline, CDR1 MDHEN and CDR2 SYDVKM. Here the CDR3 reads CASSFNRGLSGNTIYF. CDR3 DNA sequence: TGTGCCAGCAGTTTTAACAGGGGCCTCTCTGGAAACACCATATATTTT. Using reference TRBV28 and TRBJ1-3 for the parts outside the CDR3, the full variable domain is DVKVTQSSRYLVKRTGEKVFLECVQDMDHENMFWYRQDPGLGLRLIYFSYDVKMKEKGDIPEGYSVSREKKERFSLILESASTNQTSMYLCASSFNRGLSGNTIYFGEGSWLTVV.

This sequence joins TRBV28 and TRBJ2-3, with 7 bases aligning to TRBD2. The CDR3 consists of 16 residues. V was pared by 1 base and J by 0 bases, with 4 bases of the junction left unmatched. CDR1 and CDR2 (germline): MDHEN, SYDVKM. This chain's CDR3 is CASSLSWRGSTDTQYF. The CDR3 DNA is TGTGCCAGCAGTTTATCTTGGCGGGGGAGCACAGATACGCAGTATTTT.

This rearrangement joins TRBV5-6 to TRBJ1-1; no reliable D call. The CDR3 is 15 amino acids. Germline CDR1 is SGHDT and CDR2 is YYEEEE. V dropped 0 bases and J dropped 1 base, with 10 bases sitting between them. The CDR3 region is CASSLVGRKNTEAFF. CDR3 in DNA: TGTGCCAGCAGCTTGGTGGGCCGGAAGAACACTGAAGCTTTCTTT.

This clone was seen a handful of times. V and J are TRBV4-2 and TRBJ1-1, with D tentatively TRBD1 (5 bases). Trimming took off 1 base at V and 0 bases at J, with 9 bases between the two ends. The germline V gene encodes CDR1 LGHNA and CDR2 YNFKEQ. The CDR3 is made up of 15 amino acids. CDR3 nucleotides: TGTGCCAGCAGCCAAGGGTCAGGGTTGAACACTGAAGCTTTCTTT. Its translation is CASSQGSGLNTEAFF.

CDR3 region: CASSRRQTSGVFTDTQYF. CDR3 bases: TGTGCCAGCAGCCGACGACAGACTAGCGGGGTCTTCACAGATACGCAGTATTTT. The chain is built from TRBV7-6 and TRBJ2-3; TRBD2 matches at 11 bases. CDR3 length equals 18 residues. J gave up 2 bases and V 5 bases, and 12 bases lay outside the gene matches. The V gene's germline CDR1 is SGHVS and CDR2 FNYEAQ.

The V call is TRBV7-9, the J call TRBJ2-7; D perhaps matches TRBD1 (6 bases). Germline-derived CDR1 and CDR2 are SEHNR and FQNEAQ (reference sequence). The CDR3 has 15 residues. Trimming removed 5 bases at V and 3 bases at J, with 17 bases between. This CDR3 is CASSPNPGDHYEQYF. The CDR3 DNA reads TGTGCCAGCAGCCCAAATCCAGGGGACCACTACGAGCAGTACTTC.

This chain uses TRBV4-3 with TRBJ1-2; 9 bases match TRBD1. Germline assignment: CDR1 LGHNA and CDR2 YSLEER. The CDR3 extends over 15 amino acids. The J segment lost 13 bases and the V segment lost 0 bases, leaving 12 bases of the junction unmatched. The CDR3 nucleotides read TGCGCCAGCAGCCAAGATCAAGGGACAGGGCTCCGTATCACCTTC. Amino acids: CASSQDQGTGLRITF.

The gene calls are TRBV7-8 and TRBJ1-2; TRBD1 might be the D (5 bases). Germline lookup yields CDR1 SGHVS and CDR2 FQNEAQ. The length of the CDR3 is 17 residues. The V end was cut by 3 bases, the J end by 4 bases, with 21 bases between. The CDR3 nucleotides are TGTGCCAGCAGCTTCTCCGTCCTGGGTAGGGGTAGCTATGGCTACACCTTC. Amino acid sequence: CASSFSVLGRGSYGYTF.